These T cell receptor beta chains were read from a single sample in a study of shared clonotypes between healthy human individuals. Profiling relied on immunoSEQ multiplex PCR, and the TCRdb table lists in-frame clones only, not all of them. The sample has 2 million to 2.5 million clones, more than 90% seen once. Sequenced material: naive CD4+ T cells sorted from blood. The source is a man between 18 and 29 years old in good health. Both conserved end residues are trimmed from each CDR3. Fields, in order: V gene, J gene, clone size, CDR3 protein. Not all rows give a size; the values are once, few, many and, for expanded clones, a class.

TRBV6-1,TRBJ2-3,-,ASSDGPAGPGTDTQY
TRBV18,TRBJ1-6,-,ASSPLTGNSPLH
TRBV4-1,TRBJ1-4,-,ASSQELAGQGGKLF
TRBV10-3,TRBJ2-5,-,AIGGTSVETQY
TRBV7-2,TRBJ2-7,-,ASSSEAGGYPYEQY
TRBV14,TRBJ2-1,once,ASSQGTSGGVYEQF
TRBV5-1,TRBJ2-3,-,ASRGTGPLTDTQY
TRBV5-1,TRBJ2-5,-,ASSPPRTGDYQETQY
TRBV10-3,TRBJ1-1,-,AISEGTGGTEAF
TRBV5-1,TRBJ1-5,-,ASSLAQGQPQH
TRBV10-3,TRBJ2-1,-,AISEPERMGGF
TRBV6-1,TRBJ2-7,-,ASSEAQRTEQY
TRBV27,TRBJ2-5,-,ASRRPGQGFETQY
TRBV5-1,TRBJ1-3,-,ASSLAVSGNTIY
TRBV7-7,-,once,ASSKLGQF
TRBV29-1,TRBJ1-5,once,SVVPTGTGNQPQH
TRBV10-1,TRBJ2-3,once,ASSEGARNTQY
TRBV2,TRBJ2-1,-,ASSRTSGASSYNEQF
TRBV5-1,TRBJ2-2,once,ASSPGGTSEKLF
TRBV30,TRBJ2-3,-,AWSVGTSTDTQY
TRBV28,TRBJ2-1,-,ASSPSPGSDSYNEQF
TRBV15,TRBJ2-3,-,ATSRDPAGGITDTQY
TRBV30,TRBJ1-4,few,AWSVHGEKLF
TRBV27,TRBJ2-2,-,ASSLGGTSGELF